A selection of T cell receptor beta chains follows, all from one sample in a study of human T cells and chemical hapten exposure. TCRdb re-called the RACE reads through MiXCR, storing one row per CDR3 protein. The sample gives 190,000 or so distinct CDR3 sequences, almost 30% of which show up once; under 3% is in the top ten. Source: whole blood, taken in connection with sensitization to the hapten diphenylcyclopropenone (DPC). The receptors here all came from a woman aged 30 to 39 with alopecia areata. Some clones in this sample may be carry-over from other donors' samples. Each CDR3 is given without its conserved first and last residue. Not every row has a clone size; where given, it reads once, few, many or a size class.

clone_size cdr3_length j_call v_call cdr3_aa
- 14 TRBJ2-7 TRBV7-2 ASSLESGRAPHEQY
- 11 TRBJ2-1 TRBV6-2/TRBV6-3 ASGLASYNEQF
- 12 TRBJ2-1 TRBV6-6 ASSLAGGINEQF
- 14 TRBJ2-2 TRBV2 ASSNFGLVGTGELF
few 11 TRBJ1-2 TRBV5-1 ASSDDGNYGYT
once 13 TRBJ1-1 TRBV7-3 ASSSQPGLNTEAF
- 13 TRBJ2-5 TRBV27 ASSNTQNYQETQY
few 14 TRBJ2-3 TRBV6-2/TRBV6-3 ASSYSLGDSTDTQY
- 10 TRBJ2-7 TRBV28 ASSSLSNEQY
- 12 TRBJ2-1 TRBV3-1 ASSQAEHTNEQF
- 10 TRBJ1-2 TRBV29-1 SVDGGRGGYT
few 11 TRBJ1-2 TRBV12-3/TRBV12-4 ASSRDRGYGYT
few 12 TRBJ2-2 TRBV12-3/TRBV12-4 ASTRGGGTGELF
- 12 TRBJ2-4 TRBV3-1 ASSQGSRKNIQY
few 15 TRBJ2-2 TRBV29-1 SVAVSAESPNTGELF
- 17 TRBJ2-6 TRBV28 ASSFPQGVKLPGANVLT
few 10 TRBJ2-1 TRBV28 ASRGGSNEQF
- 11 TRBJ1-5 TRBV25-1 ASSSEVSQPQH
- 10 TRBJ1-5 TRBV7-2 ASSQQSQPQH
- 10 TRBJ2-5 TRBV29-1 SVATDSETQY
- 12 TRBJ1-1 TRBV7-6 ASSAGSQNTEAF
- 12 TRBJ1-3 TRBV20-1 SALREMAGNTIY
few 12 TRBJ1-1 TRBV7-2 ASMGWGMNTEAF
- 15 TRBJ2-5 TRBV7-2 ASSFSRPGQGMETQY
- 10 TRBJ2-7 TRBV29-1 SVTGISYEQY
- 13 TRBJ1-1 TRBV29-1 SVGTGRGLNTEAF
few 13 TRBJ2-7 TRBV6-2/TRBV6-3 ASSSVSEPTRGQY
few 12 TRBJ2-5 TRBV11-3 ASREGGPGETQY
few 10 TRBJ1-5 TRBV6-2/TRBV6-3 ASRQGLQPQH
- 15 TRBJ1-2 TRBV7-8 ASSQGQGGRANYGYT
- 13 TRBJ2-2 TRBV15 ATSRSWEGTGELF
- 16 TRBJ2-1 TRBV12-5 ASGLAIASGSSYNEQF